This T cell receptor (beta chain) was sequenced during a study of cytomegalovirus exposure and HLA in healthy donors. As for the donors, each was a healthy bone marrow donor. PCR primers comprised 60 Vbeta and 13 Jbeta primers. The method was immunoSEQ multiplex PCR; TCRdb's version includes in-frame clones alone and lacks a portion of them. This sample carries 210,000 or so clones, just under 85% of them seen once, and the ten largest clones take roughly 0.58%. The CDR3 covers 13 residues. Trimming left V 3 bases short and J 1 base short, with 6 bases between. Germline loops: CDR1 SGHNT, CDR2 YENEEA.

Sequenced input: PBMCs. This sequence was found in a woman aged 40 to 49 in good health and CMV-seronegative. The chain uses TRBV11-3 and TRBJ1-1, with D possibly TRBD1 on 5 matching bases. DNA of the CDR3: TGTGCCAGCAGCTTCCAGGGGAACACTGAAGCTTTCTTT. Encoded protein: CASSFQGNTEAFF.